Each of the 21 T cell receptor beta chains below was sequenced from the same sample in a study of shared clonotypes between healthy human individuals. Generated by immunoSEQ multiplex PCR, the TCRdb table keeps only in-frame clones and is missing some. Here the sample spans over 850,000 clones, about four fifths being singletons. The sample taken for sequencing was memory CD4+ T cells from PBMCs. Subset here: CD45RA-negative fraction. The receptors derive from a man between 18 and 29 years old in good health. Some clones in this sample may be carry-over from other donors' samples.

Comment on this clone: Being one base from a much bigger clone, this may be a read error. The V and J genes are TRBV4-3 and TRBJ2-1; 11 bases agree with TRBD2. The CDR3 has 15 residues. V dropped 4 bases and J dropped 4; count of bases not matched to a gene: 3. The germline gives CDR1 LGHNA, CDR2 YSLEER. The CDR3 DNA follows: TGCGCCAGCAGCCGAGGGACTAGCGGTTACAATGAGCAGTTCTTC. Its protein product is CASSRGTSGYNEQFF.

The chain links TRBV15 to TRBJ2-7; 14 positions match TRBD2. The CDR3 consists of 19 residues. CDR1 and CDR2 from the germline V gene are LNHNV and YYDKDF (reference sequence). Losses at the gene ends were 2 bases for V and 4 bases for J; bases not matched to a gene: 13. As DNA, the CDR3 is TGTGCCACCAGCAGAACCTTACCGGGACTAGCGGGAGAGGGGTACGAGCAGTACTTC. Protein sequence: CATSRTLPGLAGEGYEQYF.

The V and J genes are TRBV14 and TRBJ1-1; unclear D gene. Germline lookup yields CDR1 SGHDN and CDR2 FVKESK. V was trimmed by 4 bases and J by 4 bases, leaving 13 bases between them. The CDR3 is made up of 14 amino acids. CDR3 region: CASSLALPGTEAFF. CDR3 coding DNA: TGTGCCAGCAGCCTCGCGTTGCCGGGCACTGAAGCTTTCTTT.

Note on this clone: Different DNA sequences within this sample yield the same CDR3. This chain joins TRBV15 and TRBJ2-5; D gene ambiguous. V shed 0 bases and J shed 4 bases, with 3 bases lying between them. Per germline, CDR1 LNHNV and CDR2 YYDKDF (reference sequence). CDR3 length: 12 amino acids. CDR3 nucleotides: TGTGCCACCAGCAGAGATCGAGAGACCCAGTACTTC. Protein sequence: CATSRDRETQYF.

J is TRBJ2-1 and V is TRBV7-3; 13 bases align to TRBD2. In germline, CDR1 is SGHTA, CDR2 FQGTGA. The CDR3 loop spans 19 amino acids. The junction had 12 bases not matched to a gene; V was cut back by 0 bases and J by 7 bases. As DNA, the CDR3 is TGTGCCAGCAGCTTAACTAAGACGGGACTAGCGGGATTGAGTAATGAGCAGTTCTTC. This encodes CASSLTKTGLAGLSNEQFF.

The CDR3 DNA reads as TGTGCCAGCAGCTTTTTGTTGTCAGGGAGAGGGGCCAACGTCCTGACTTTC. Its translation: CASSFLLSGRGANVLTF. The chain has TRBV5-8 and TRBJ2-6; either TRBD1 or TRBD2 may fit D (5 bases each). Germline CDR1 SGHTS, CDR2 YDEGEE. V lost 2 bases and J lost 4, with 16 bases in between. The CDR3 extends over 17 amino acids.

This rearrangement joins TRBV5-1 to TRBJ2-5; perhaps TRBD1 as D (5 bases). V was clipped by 0 bases and J by 2 bases, with 14 bases between them. Germline loops: CDR1 SGHRS, CDR2 YFSETQ. The CDR3 runs to 16 residues. The CDR3 region has the DNA TGCGCCAGCAGCTTGGGGACACATATCTTACAAGAGACCCAGTACTTC. Protein sequence: CASSLGTHILQETQYF. The whole variable domain, filled in from reference TRBV5-1 and TRBJ2-5, reads KAGVTQTPRYLIKTRGQQVTLSCSPISGHRSVSWYQQTPGQGLQFLFEYFSETQRNKGNFPGRFSGRQFSNSRSEMNVSTLELGDSALYLCASSLGTHILQETQYFGPGTRLLVL.

The J gene is TRBJ1-6, the V gene TRBV4-1; D might be TRBD1 (6 bases). The CDR3 runs 17 residues. V was cut by 3 bases and J by 6 bases, with 18 bases left in between. Germline V gene lookup returns CDR1 MGHRA and CDR2 YSYEKL. The CDR3: CASSQTAGGRGNSPLHF. CDR3 in DNA: TGCGCCAGCAGCCAGACCGCGGGGGGCAGGGGTAATTCACCCCTCCACTTT.

This clone was counted a single time. This chain uses TRBV29-1 with TRBJ2-5; 9 bases match TRBD2. Germline lookup yields CDR1 SQVTM and CDR2 ANQGSEA. The CDR3 sequence is 14 residues long. V shed 0 bases, J shed 5 bases, and the junction held 4 bases outside the gene matches. Here the CDR3 reads CSVEEISGSETQYF. CDR3 nucleotides: TGCAGCGTTGAAGAAATTAGCGGGAGTGAGACCCAGTACTTC.

The chain uses TRBV6-1 and TRBJ2-7, with TRBD2 as a possible D gene (7 bases). V was cut by 3 bases and J by 4 bases, with 16 bases left in between. This CDR3 comprises 15 residues. Germline V gene data show CDR1 as MNHNS and CDR2 as SASEGT. Here the CDR3 reads CASSDGGGRRYEQYF. CDR3 bases: TGTGCCAGCAGTGATGGGGGCGGGAGAAGGTACGAGCAGTACTTC.

This chain joins TRBV5-6 and TRBJ2-1; TRBD2 might be the D (6 bases). The CDR3 consists of 12 residues. CDR1 is SGHDT, CDR2 YYEEEE, per germline. Trimming took off 4 bases at V and 7 bases at J, with 9 bases between the two ends. In DNA form, the CDR3 reads TGTGCCAGCAGCAACGGGAGAAATGAGCAGTTCTTC. It encodes CASSNGRNEQFF.

V gene TRBV19 combines with J gene TRBJ2-3; D is unresolved. This CDR3 spans 12 amino acids. CDR1 is LNHDA, CDR2 SQIVND, per germline (reference sequence). V was clipped by 5 bases and J by 5 bases, with 8 bases between them. The CDR3 DNA follows: TGTGCCAGTAGTTTAAATTTAGATACGCAGTATTTT. Amino acid sequence: CASSLNLDTQYF.

The CDR3 region is CASSRLAGSTDTQYF. The CDR3 coding sequence is TGCGCCAGCAGCCGACTAGCGGGCAGCACAGATACGCAGTATTTT. The chain couples TRBV5-1 to TRBJ2-3; TRBD2 matches at 10 bases. This CDR3 spans 15 amino acids. V lost 4 bases and J lost 0; bases outside the gene matches: 2. CDR1 SGHRS and CDR2 YFSETQ come from the germline V gene.

Details on this clone: Other DNA sequences in this sample translate to the same CDR3. The V gene is TRBV15, the J gene TRBJ2-7; unclear D gene. Per germline, CDR1 LNHNV and CDR2 YYDKDF (reference sequence). V was cut by 3 bases and J by 3 bases, with 3 bases left in between. CDR3 length: 11 amino acids. For the CDR3, the DNA is TGTGCCACCAGCAGGGGCTACGAGCAGTACTTC. It specifies CATSRGYEQYF.

This chain links TRBV4-1 with TRBJ2-3; tentative D call: TRBD2 (6 bases). V was trimmed by 6 bases and J by 4 bases, leaving 14 bases between them. The CDR3 extends over 14 amino acids. Germline V gene sequence: CDR1 MGHRA, CDR2 YSYEKL. As DNA, the CDR3 is TGCGCCAGCAGAGGGCGGGGTTCGTCAGATACGCAGTATTTT. Translating gives CASRGRGSSDTQYF.

Points on this clone: The identical CDR3 is also encoded by other nucleotide sequences in the sample. The V gene is TRBV10-3, the J gene TRBJ2-3, with D unresolved. The germline gives CDR1 ENHRY, CDR2 SYGVKD. The CDR3 extends over 12 amino acids. V was trimmed by 6 bases and J by 2 bases, leaving 6 bases between them. Here the CDR3 DNA reads TGTGCCATCAGCGATTCCACAGATACGCAGTATTTT. Residues: CAISDSTDTQYF.

This clone was recorded a few times. The V gene is TRBV30, the J gene TRBJ1-1; 7 bases line up with TRBD1. With V trimmed by 4 bases and J by 11 bases, 13 bases remained unmatched. The CDR3 loop spans 13 amino acids. From germline, CDR1 is GTSNPN and CDR2 SVGIG (reference sequence). The CDR3: CAWTFRGTRRAFF. CDR3 in DNA: TGTGCCTGGACCTTCAGGGGGACGAGACGTGCTTTCTTT.

The V gene is TRBV27, the J gene TRBJ1-2, with TRBD1 identical over 9 bases. Germline values: CDR1 MNHEY, CDR2 SMNVEV (reference sequence). The V and J ends lost 6 bases and 2 bases, in that order; junction bases with no gene match: 7. The CDR3 runs to 15 residues. CDR3 protein: CASRPLGQGNYGYTF. The CDR3 nucleotides read TGTGCCAGCAGGCCTTTGGGACAGGGAAACTATGGCTACACCTTC.

This clone was counted a single time. The chain links TRBV7-9 to TRBJ2-7; TRBD2 aligns across 8 bases. Looked up from germline, CDR1 is SEHNR and CDR2 is FQNEAQ (reference sequence). The CDR3 is 14 amino acids. Trimming removed 1 base from V and 3 bases from J; junction bases left unmatched: 2. In nucleotides, the CDR3 is TGTGCCAGCAGCTTAGGTAGCGGGATCTACGAGCAGTACTTC. As protein: CASSLGSGIYEQYF.

V gene TRBV10-3 combines with J gene TRBJ2-3; a possible D gene is TRBD1 (7 bases). The CDR3 is 14 amino acids. The ends were cut back, 4 bases at V and 2 bases at J, with 10 bases in the middle. The germline V gene encodes CDR1 ENHRY and CDR2 SYGVKD. The CDR3 nucleotides read TGTGCCATCAGTGCAGGGGGGACCACAGATACGCAGTATTTT. Residues: CAISAGGTTDTQYF.

For the CDR3, the DNA is TGTGCCAGCACGGAACGGAGTAATCAGCCCCAGCATTTT. Protein product: CASTERSNQPQHF. The chain is built from TRBV2 and TRBJ1-5; D ambiguous. The CDR3 extends over 13 amino acids. Germline values: CDR1 SNHLY, CDR2 FYNNEI. The ends were cut back, 7 bases at V and 4 bases at J, with 11 bases in the middle.